This TCR beta chain emerged from a study of preoperative IRX-2 immunotherapy in early breast cancer. Sequencing used immunoSEQ multiplex PCR; TCRdb keeps in-frame clones, though not all of them. The table records about 11,000 clones, over 75% of them present only once. CDR3 size: 15 residues. V lost 5 bases, J lost 0 bases, and 8 bases stayed unmatched. Germline V CDR1 and CDR2: SGHRS, YFSETQ. Sample treatment: preoperative locoregional IRX-2 cytokine immunotherapy. Preoperative locoregional IRX-2 cytokine immunotherapy was tested in the phase Ib source study. The receptor's source is a human donor with breast cancer. V gene TRBV5-1 combines with J gene TRBJ2-7, with 7 bases that match TRBD1. Sequenced here: lymph node tissue, sampled before IRX-2 immunotherapy. The CDR3: CASSFNRGYSYEQYF. CDR3 DNA sequence: TGCGCCAGCAGTTTTAACAGGGGTTACTCCTACGAGCAGTACTTC.